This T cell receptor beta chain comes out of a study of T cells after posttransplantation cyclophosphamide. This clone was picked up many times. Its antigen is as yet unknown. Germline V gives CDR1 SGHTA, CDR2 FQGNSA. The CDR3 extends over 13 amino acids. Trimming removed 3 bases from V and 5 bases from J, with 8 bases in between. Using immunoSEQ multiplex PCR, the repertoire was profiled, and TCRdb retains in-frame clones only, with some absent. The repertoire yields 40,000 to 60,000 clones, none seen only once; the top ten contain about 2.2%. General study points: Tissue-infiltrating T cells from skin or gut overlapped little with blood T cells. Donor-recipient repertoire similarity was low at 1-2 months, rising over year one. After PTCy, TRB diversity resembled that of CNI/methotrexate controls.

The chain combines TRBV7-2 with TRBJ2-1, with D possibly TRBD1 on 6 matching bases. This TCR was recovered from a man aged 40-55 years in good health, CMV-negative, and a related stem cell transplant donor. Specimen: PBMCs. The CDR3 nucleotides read TGTGCCAGCAGCTTCGGACAGAACAATGAGCAGTTCTTC. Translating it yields CASSFGQNNEQFF. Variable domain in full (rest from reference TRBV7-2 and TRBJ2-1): GAGVSQSPSNKVTEKGKDVELRCDPISGHTALYWYRQSLGQGLEFLIYFQGNSAPDKSGLPSDRFSAERTGGSVSTLTIQRTQQEDSAVYLCASSFGQNNEQFFGPGTRLTVL.